Each of the 9 T cell receptor beta chains below was sequenced from the same sample in a study of a mutant IDH1 vaccine in newly diagnosed glioma. These receptors lack a known antigen. Clones were read by immunoSEQ multiplex PCR, and TCRdb kept only the in-frame ones, dropping some. Counted here are tens of thousands of clones, about 80% occurring once; the ten biggest clones make up roughly 14%. Time point reported: week 23, last vaccination. Every single dose of the vaccine, 300 ug of mutant IDH1 20-mer peptide, came with topical imiquimod. The material was PBMCs, obtained from a glioma patient whose treatment included an IDH1 peptide vaccine. The receptors originated from a man between 18 and 29 years old with glioma.

This sequence joins TRBV5-1 and TRBJ2-7, with D unresolved. Germline V lookup: CDR1 SGHRS, CDR2 YFSETQ. Trimming removed 0 bases at V and 5 bases at J, with 9 bases between. There are 13 residues in the CDR3. DNA for the CDR3: TGCGCCAGCAGCTTGGAACAGCATAACGAGCAGTACTTC. This codes for CASSLEQHNEQYF.

This clone was observed once. V is TRBV29-1 and J is TRBJ2-7; 11 bases fit TRBD1. Per germline, CDR1 SQVTM and CDR2 ANQGSEA. The CDR3 runs to 12 residues. The trim removed 4 bases at V and 5 bases at J, leaving 1 base unmatched. In DNA form, the CDR3 reads TGCAGCGTTGGGACAGGGGGCCACGAGCAGTACTTC. Its translation is CSVGTGGHEQYF.

The chain has TRBV7-9 and TRBJ1-2; no definite D call. Germline V gene sequence: CDR1 SEHNR, CDR2 FQNEAQ (reference sequence). The CDR3 has 15 residues. Deletions cut 5 bases from V and 3 bases from J, with 16 bases between. The CDR3 loop is CASSLATEGDYGYTF. CDR3 DNA sequence: TGTGCCAGCAGCCTTGCGACTGAGGGAGACTATGGCTACACCTTC.

This clone was detected a few times. The chain recombines TRBV19 with TRBJ2-7; D is perhaps TRBD1 or TRBD2 (5 bases each). The CDR3 has 14 amino acids. V was clipped by 7 bases and J by 6 bases, with 19 bases between them. The germline V gene encodes CDR1 LNHDA and CDR2 SQIVND (reference sequence). The CDR3 bases are TGTGCCAGTACACGGGACCGCATCTATGGCGAGCAGTACTTC. Protein product: CASTRDRIYGEQYF.

V is TRBV11-2 and J is TRBJ2-7; 8 nucleotides line up with TRBD2. Germline V CDR1 and CDR2: SGHAT, FQNNGV. The junction had 13 bases not matched to a gene; V was cut back by 5 bases and J by 4 bases. The CDR3 is made up of 16 amino acids. The CDR3 DNA follows: TGTGCCAGCAGCAGTACGGGGGCGGGGGGCGCATACGAGCAGTACTTC. It translates to CASSSTGAGGAYEQYF.

The chain joins TRBV19 to TRBJ2-3; D gene uncertain. V lost 8 bases and J lost 2, with 8 bases in between. This CDR3 comprises 12 residues. Germline CDR1 and CDR2: LNHDA and SQIVND (reference sequence). The CDR3 nucleotides are TGTGCCAGTCGCCTAAACACAGATACGCAGTATTTT. Its translation: CASRLNTDTQYF.

This chain connects TRBV27 to TRBJ2-1; TRBD2 agrees at 8 bases. J was trimmed by 4 bases and V by 5 bases; bases with no gene match: 7. Germline V gene data show CDR1 as MNHEY and CDR2 as SMNVEV (reference sequence). The CDR3 has 15 amino acids. The CDR3 sequence is CASSHLSGGYNEQFF. CDR3 bases: TGTGCCAGCAGTCACCTAAGCGGGGGTTACAATGAGCAGTTCTTC.

V gene TRBV7-9 combines with J gene TRBJ2-1, with TRBD1 as a possible D gene (7 bases). V lost 4 bases to trimming and J lost 9 bases, with 13 bases between them. The germline gives CDR1 SEHNR, CDR2 FQNEAQ (reference sequence). The CDR3 contains 13 residues. As DNA, the CDR3 is TGTGCCAGCAGCTCCTCAGGGGGAGGTGAGCAGTTCTTC. This sequence encodes CASSSSGGGEQFF. Full variable domain (outside the CDR3, taken from reference TRBV7-9 and TRBJ2-1): DTGVSQNPRHKITKRGQNVTFRCDPISEHNRLYWYRQTLGQGPEFLTYFQNEAQLEKSRLLSDRFSAERPKGSFSTLEIQRTEQGDSAMYLCASSSSGGGEQFFGPGTRLTVL.

The chain recombines TRBV6-5 with TRBJ1-2; 10 positions agree with TRBD1. Unmatched junction bases numbered 8, after V lost 6 bases and J lost 7 bases. The CDR3 contains 14 residues. From germline, CDR1 is MNHEY and CDR2 SVGAGI. The CDR3 coding sequence is TGTGCCAGCAGCAGACAGGGGGCTATTTCTGGCTACACCTTC. Translated: CASSRQGAISGYTF.